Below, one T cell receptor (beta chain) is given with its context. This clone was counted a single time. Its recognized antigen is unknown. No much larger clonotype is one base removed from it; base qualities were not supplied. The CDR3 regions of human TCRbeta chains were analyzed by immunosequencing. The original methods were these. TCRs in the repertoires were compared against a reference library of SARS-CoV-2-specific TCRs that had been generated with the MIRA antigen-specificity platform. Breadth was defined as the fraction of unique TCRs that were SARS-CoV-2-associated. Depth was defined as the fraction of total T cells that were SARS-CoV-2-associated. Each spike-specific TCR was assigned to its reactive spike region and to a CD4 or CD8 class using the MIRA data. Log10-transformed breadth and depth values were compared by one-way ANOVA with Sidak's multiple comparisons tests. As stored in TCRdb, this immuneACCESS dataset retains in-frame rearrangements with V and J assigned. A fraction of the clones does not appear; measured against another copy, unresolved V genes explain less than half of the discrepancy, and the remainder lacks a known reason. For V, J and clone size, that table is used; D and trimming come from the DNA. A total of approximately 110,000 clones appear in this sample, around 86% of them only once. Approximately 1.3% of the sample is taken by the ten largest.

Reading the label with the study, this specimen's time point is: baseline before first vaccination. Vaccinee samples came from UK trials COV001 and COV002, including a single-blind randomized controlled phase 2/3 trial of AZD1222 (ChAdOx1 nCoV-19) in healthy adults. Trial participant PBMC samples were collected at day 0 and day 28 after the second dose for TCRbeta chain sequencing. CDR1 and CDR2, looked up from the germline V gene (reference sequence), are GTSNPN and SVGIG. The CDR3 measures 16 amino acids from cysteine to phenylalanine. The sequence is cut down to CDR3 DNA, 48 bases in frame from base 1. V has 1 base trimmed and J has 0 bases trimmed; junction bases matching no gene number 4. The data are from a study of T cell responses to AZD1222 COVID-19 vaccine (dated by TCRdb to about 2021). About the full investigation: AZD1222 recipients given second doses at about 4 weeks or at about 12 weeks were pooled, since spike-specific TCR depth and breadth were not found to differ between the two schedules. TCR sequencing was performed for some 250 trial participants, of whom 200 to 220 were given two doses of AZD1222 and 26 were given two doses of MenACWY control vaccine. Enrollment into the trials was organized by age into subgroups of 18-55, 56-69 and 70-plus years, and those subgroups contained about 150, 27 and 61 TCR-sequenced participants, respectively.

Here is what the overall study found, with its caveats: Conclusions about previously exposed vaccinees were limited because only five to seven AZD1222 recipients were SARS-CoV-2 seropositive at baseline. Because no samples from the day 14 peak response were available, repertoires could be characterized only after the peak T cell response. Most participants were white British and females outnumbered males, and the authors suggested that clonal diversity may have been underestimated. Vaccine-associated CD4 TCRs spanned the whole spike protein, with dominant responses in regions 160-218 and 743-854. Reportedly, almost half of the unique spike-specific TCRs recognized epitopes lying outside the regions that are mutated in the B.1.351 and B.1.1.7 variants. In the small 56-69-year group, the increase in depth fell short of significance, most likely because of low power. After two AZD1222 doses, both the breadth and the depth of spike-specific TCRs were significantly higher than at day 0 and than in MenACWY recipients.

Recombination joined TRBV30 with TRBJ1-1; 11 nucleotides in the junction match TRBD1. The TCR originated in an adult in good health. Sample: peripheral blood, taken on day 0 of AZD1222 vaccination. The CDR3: CAWSAGQGEMNTEAFF. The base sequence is TGTGCCTGGAGTGCGGGACAGGGGGAAATGAACACTGAAGCTTTCTTT.